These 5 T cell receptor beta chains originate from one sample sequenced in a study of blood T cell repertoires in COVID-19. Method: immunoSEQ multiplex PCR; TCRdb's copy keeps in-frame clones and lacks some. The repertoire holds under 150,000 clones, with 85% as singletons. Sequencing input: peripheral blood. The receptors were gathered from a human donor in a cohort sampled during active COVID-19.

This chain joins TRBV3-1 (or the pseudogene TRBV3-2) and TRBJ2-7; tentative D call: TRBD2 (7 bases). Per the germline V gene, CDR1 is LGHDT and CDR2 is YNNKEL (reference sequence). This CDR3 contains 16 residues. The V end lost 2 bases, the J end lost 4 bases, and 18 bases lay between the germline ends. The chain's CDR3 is CASSQKRDPGVYEQYF. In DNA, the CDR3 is TGTGCCAGCAGCCAAAAGCGGGACCCAGGGGTGTACGAGCAGTACTTC.

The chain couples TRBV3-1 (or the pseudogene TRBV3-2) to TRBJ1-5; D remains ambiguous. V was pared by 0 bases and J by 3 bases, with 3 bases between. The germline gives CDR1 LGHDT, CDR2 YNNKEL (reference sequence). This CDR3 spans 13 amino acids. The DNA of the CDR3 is TGTGCCAGCAGCCAAGATCTCAATCAGCCCCAGCATTTT. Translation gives CASSQDLNQPQHF.

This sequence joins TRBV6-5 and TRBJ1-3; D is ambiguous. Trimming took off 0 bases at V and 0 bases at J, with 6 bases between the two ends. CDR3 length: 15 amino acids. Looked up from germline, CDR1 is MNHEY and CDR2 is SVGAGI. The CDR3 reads CASSYSTDSGNTIYF. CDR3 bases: TGTGCCAGCAGTTACTCGACTGACTCTGGAAACACCATATATTTT.

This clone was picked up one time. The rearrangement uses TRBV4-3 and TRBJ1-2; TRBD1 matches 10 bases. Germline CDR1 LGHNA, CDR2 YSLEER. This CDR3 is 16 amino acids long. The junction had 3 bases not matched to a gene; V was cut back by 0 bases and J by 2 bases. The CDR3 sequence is CASSQDQGQGNYGYTF. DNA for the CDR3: TGCGCCAGCAGCCAAGACCAGGGACAGGGGAACTATGGCTACACCTTC.

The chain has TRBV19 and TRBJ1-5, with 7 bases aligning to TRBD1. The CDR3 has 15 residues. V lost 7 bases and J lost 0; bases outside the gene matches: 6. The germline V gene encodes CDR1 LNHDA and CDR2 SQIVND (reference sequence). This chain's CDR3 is CASIRTGLSNQPQHF. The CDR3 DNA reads TGTGCCAGTATCCGGACAGGCCTTAGCAATCAGCCCCAGCATTTT.